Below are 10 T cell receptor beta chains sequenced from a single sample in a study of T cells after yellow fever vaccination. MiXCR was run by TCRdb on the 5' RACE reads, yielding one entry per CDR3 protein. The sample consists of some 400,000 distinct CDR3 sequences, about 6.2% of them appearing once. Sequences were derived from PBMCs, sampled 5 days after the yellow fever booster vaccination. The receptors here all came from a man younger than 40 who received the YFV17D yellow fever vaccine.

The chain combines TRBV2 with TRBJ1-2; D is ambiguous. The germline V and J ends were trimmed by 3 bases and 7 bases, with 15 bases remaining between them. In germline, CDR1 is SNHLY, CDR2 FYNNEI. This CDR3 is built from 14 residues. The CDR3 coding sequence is TGTGCCAGCAGTGATATTCGGGGTTCACGTGGCTACACCTTC. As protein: CASSDIRGSRGYTF. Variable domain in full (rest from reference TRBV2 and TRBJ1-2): EPEVTQTPSHQVTQMGQEVILRCVPISNHLYFYWYRQILGQKVEFLVSFYNNEISEKSEIFDDQFSVERPDGSNFTLKIRSTKLEDSAMYFCASSDIRGSRGYTFGSGTRLTVV.

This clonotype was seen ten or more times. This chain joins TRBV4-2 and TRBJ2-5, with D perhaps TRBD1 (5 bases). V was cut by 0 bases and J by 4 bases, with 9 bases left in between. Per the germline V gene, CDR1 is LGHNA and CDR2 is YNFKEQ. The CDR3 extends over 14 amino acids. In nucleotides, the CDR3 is TGTGCCAGCAGCCAAGACCAGGGTCGAGAGACCCAGTACTTC. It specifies CASSQDQGRETQYF.

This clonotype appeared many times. The CDR3 coding sequence is TGTGCCAGCAGTTATACTCGGAGCACAGATACGCAGTATTTT. Translated: CASSYTRSTDTQYF. The genes are TRBV6-5 and TRBJ2-3, with D uncertain. V was clipped by 3 bases and J by 0 bases, with 7 bases between them. Germline V gene sequence: CDR1 MNHEY, CDR2 SVGAGI. CDR3 length equals 14 residues.

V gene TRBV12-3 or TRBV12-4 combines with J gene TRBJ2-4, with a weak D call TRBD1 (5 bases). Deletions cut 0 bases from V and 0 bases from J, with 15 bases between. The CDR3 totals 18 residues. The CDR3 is CASSLAQRRGIAKNIQYF. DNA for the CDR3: TGTGCCAGCAGTTTAGCGCAGCGAAGGGGCATAGCCAAAAACATTCAGTACTTC.

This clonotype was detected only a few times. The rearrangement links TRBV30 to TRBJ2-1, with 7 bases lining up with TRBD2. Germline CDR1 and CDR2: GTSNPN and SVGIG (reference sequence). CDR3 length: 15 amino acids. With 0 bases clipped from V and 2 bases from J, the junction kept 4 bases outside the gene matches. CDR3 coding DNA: TGTGCCTGGAGTGTCCTAGCGGACGCCTACAATGAGCAGTTCTTC. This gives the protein CAWSVLADAYNEQFF.

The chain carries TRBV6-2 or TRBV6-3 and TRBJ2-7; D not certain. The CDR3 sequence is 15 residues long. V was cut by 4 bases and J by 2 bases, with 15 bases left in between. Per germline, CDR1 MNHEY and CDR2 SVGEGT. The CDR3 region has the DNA TGTGCCAGCAGTTCCAGGTCGGTTCCACCCTACGAGCAGTACTTC. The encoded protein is CASSSRSVPPYEQYF.

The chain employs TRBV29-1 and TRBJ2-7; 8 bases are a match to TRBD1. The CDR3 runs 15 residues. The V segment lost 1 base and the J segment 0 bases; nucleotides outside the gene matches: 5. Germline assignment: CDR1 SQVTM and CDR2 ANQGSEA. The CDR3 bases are TGCAGCGTTGAAGCCCTGACAGGGGCCTCCTACGAGCAGTACTTC. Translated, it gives CSVEALTGASYEQYF.

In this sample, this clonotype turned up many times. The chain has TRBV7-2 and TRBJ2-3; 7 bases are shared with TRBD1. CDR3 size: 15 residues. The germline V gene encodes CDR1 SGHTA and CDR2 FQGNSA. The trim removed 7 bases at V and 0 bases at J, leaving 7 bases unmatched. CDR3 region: CASTIRGQSTDTQYF. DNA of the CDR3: TGTGCCAGCACCATCCGGGGACAGAGCACAGATACGCAGTATTTT.

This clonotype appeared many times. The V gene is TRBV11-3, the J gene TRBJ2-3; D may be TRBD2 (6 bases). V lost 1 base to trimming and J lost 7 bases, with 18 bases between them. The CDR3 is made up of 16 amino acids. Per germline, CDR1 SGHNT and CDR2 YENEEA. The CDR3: CASSLVRGDQLHTQYF. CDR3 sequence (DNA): TGTGCCAGCAGCTTAGTGCGGGGCGACCAGCTCCATACGCAGTATTTT.

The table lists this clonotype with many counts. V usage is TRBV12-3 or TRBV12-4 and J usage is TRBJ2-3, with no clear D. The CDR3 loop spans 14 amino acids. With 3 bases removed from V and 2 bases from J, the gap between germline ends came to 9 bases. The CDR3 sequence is CASSLGSHTDTQYF. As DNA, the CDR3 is TGTGCCAGCAGTTTGGGCAGCCACACAGATACGCAGTATTTT.